This T cell receptor beta chain stems from a study of siplizumab effects on memory and regulatory T cells. Germline CDR1 and CDR2: SGDLS and YYNGEE. J gave up 3 bases and V 3 bases, and 8 bases lay outside the gene matches. This CDR3 has 15 amino acids. Profiled with immunoSEQ multiplex PCR; TCRdb holds only in-frame clones, not every one. The sample includes roughly 97,000 clones, over 85% seen only once; the top ten take roughly 0.59%. Study-level points and caveats: Assignment of a naive or memory phenotype failed for roughly 80-96% of the proliferating CD4+ or CD8+ clones. No more than a minor fraction of alloreactive clones could be traced back to unstimulated subsets. The naive T cell population seemed more diverse than memory cells and seemed a major contributor to the alloresponse.

About this clone itself: Its antigen is not known.

The specimen was Tregs sorted from blood. The TCR comes from a human donor in good health. The rearrangement joins TRBV9 to TRBJ1-2, with TRBD1 matching 7 bases. In DNA form, the CDR3 reads TGTGCCAGCAGCGATCCCGGGACAGCACACTATGGCTACACCTTC. Its translation is CASSDPGTAHYGYTF.